The 28 T cell receptor beta chains presented below share a single source sample, sequenced in a study of blood T cell repertoires in COVID-19. Repertoires were generated with immunoSEQ multiplex PCR, while TCRdb's copy carries only in-frame clones and drops some. The data contain about 220,000 clones, approximately 83% of them seen just once; the ten biggest clones take up approximately 2.9%. Sequences were obtained from peripheral blood. The receptors were gathered from a woman aged 30 to 39 who had recovered from COVID-19.

This chain connects TRBV28 to TRBJ2-5; no clear D. Germline V gene sequence: CDR1 MDHEN, CDR2 SYDVKM. CDR3 length equals 17 residues. V shed 5 bases and J shed 6 bases, with 25 bases lying between them. CDR3 amino acids: CASSPSGFRQNPQTQYF. CDR3 DNA: TGTGCCAGCAGTCCATCAGGCTTCCGTCAGAACCCCCAGACCCAGTACTTC.

This clone was seen only once. The chain recombines TRBV9 with TRBJ2-5, with TRBD2 matching 13 bases. The ends lost 4 bases at V and 5 bases at J; junction bases unmatched: 14. CDR1 is SGDLS, CDR2 YYNGEE, per germline. CDR3 length: 18 amino acids. CDR3 amino acids: CASSSGLAGEGSWETQYF. In DNA, the CDR3 is TGTGCCAGCAGCTCTGGACTAGCGGGAGAGGGTAGCTGGGAGACCCAGTACTTC.

V is TRBV27 and J is TRBJ2-6; maybe TRBD1 (6 bases). Germline CDR1 MNHEY, CDR2 SMNVEV (reference sequence). Trimming pared 4 bases from V and 0 bases from J, leaving 10 bases between. The CDR3 is made up of 16 amino acids. The CDR3 DNA sequence: TGTGCCAGCAGTTCGACAGGATACTCTGGGGCCAACGTCCTGACTTTC. As protein: CASSSTGYSGANVLTF.

The V gene is TRBV5-1, the J gene TRBJ2-7, with D hard to call. CDR1 is SGHRS, CDR2 YFSETQ, per germline. The CDR3 covers 13 residues. With 0 bases removed from V and 3 bases from J, the gap between germline ends came to 7 bases. The CDR3 spells CASSLVSGYEQYF. DNA for the CDR3: TGCGCCAGCAGCTTGGTGTCGGGCTACGAGCAGTACTTC. Full variable domain (outside the CDR3, taken from reference TRBV5-1 and TRBJ2-7): KAGVTQTPRYLIKTRGQQVTLSCSPISGHRSVSWYQQTPGQGLQFLFEYFSETQRNKGNFPGRFSGRQFSNSRSEMNVSTLELGDSALYLCASSLVSGYEQYFGPGTRLTVT.

This chain connects TRBV3-1 (or the pseudogene TRBV3-2) to TRBJ1-6; TRBD1 matches 7 bases. The CDR3 sequence is 18 residues long. Germline CDR1 and CDR2: LGHDT and YNNKEL (reference sequence). Germline trimming cut 3 bases from V and 8 bases from J; bases unmatched to any gene: 16. The CDR3 sequence: CASSQSPSGTADHSPLHF. The CDR3 DNA is TGTGCCAGCAGCCAGAGTCCTTCCGGGACAGCGGACCATTCACCCCTCCACTTT.

The chain has TRBV27 and TRBJ2-4; 8 bases match TRBD2. This CDR3 contains 14 residues. J lost 8 bases, V lost 5 bases, and 8 bases had no gene match. Germline-derived CDR1 and CDR2 are MNHEY and SMNVEV (reference sequence). CDR3 residues: CASSKGLESYIQYF. The CDR3 nucleotides are TGTGCCAGCAGTAAGGGACTAGAATCATACATTCAGTACTTC.

The rearrangement joins TRBV6-1 to TRBJ2-2; 7 bases map to TRBD2. The CDR3 length is 16 residues. In germline, CDR1 is MNHNS, CDR2 SASEGT. J lost 3 bases, V lost 4 bases, and 8 bases had no gene match. The CDR3 reads CASSVAAGDDTGELFF. CDR3 DNA sequence: TGTGCCAGCAGTGTAGCGGCGGGAGACGACACCGGGGAGCTGTTTTTT.

The rearrangement uses TRBV12-3 or TRBV12-4 and TRBJ2-3; TRBD1 agrees at 7 bases. V lost 3 bases to trimming and J lost 6 bases; unmatched junction nucleotides: 3. The CDR3 consists of 13 residues. The CDR3 loop is CASSFGTEDTQYF. The DNA of the CDR3 is TGTGCCAGCAGTTTTGGGACAGAGGATACGCAGTATTTT.

V gene TRBV5-4 combines with J gene TRBJ2-3, with D possibly matching TRBD1 (5 bases). There are 11 residues in the CDR3. Germline loops: CDR1 SGHNT, CDR2 YYREEE (reference sequence). Trimming removed 2 bases from V and 14 bases from J, with 12 bases in between. The CDR3 region has the DNA TGTGCCAGCAGCTTCGGCAGGGTTAGGTATTTT. It encodes CASSFGRVRYF.

This clone appeared once. V usage is TRBV5-1 and J usage is TRBJ1-2, with 8 positions matching TRBD1. This CDR3 spans 18 amino acids. Germline CDR1 and CDR2: SGHRS and YFSETQ. The V segment lost 4 bases and the J segment 3 bases; nucleotides outside the gene matches: 17. CDR3 nucleotides: TGCGCCAGCAGCCGTCGTACCAATCAGGGGGCGGAAGACTATGGCTACACCTTC. This translates into CASSRRTNQGAEDYGYTF.

This clone was counted a few times. The J gene is TRBJ2-1, the V gene TRBV27, with 8 bases matching TRBD2. Per germline, CDR1 MNHEY and CDR2 SMNVEV (reference sequence). The CDR3 is 14 amino acids. The ends lost 7 bases at V and 8 bases at J; junction bases unmatched: 10. In DNA, the CDR3 is TGTGCCAGCAACACCGGGACTAGAATGGATGAGCAGTTCTTC. Translated: CASNTGTRMDEQFF.

The rearrangement uses TRBV5-1 and TRBJ2-5; 13 nucleotides align to TRBD2. CDR1 and CDR2 from the germline V gene are SGHRS and YFSETQ. The V gene end was trimmed by 4 bases and the J gene end by 5 bases; junction bases not matched to a gene: 5. CDR3 length: 15 amino acids. The CDR3 sequence is CASSRTSGSDETQYF. The CDR3 DNA reads as TGCGCCAGCAGCCGGACTAGCGGGAGTGATGAGACCCAGTACTTC.

The chain carries TRBV11-2 and TRBJ2-7; 9 bases fit TRBD1. Per germline, CDR1 SGHAT and CDR2 FQNNGV. The CDR3 runs to 17 residues. Losses at the gene ends were 5 bases for V and 3 bases for J; bases not matched to a gene: 14. CDR3 sequence reads: CASSPIGGTGIIYEQYF. Written as DNA, the CDR3 is TGTGCCAGCAGCCCCATAGGGGGGACAGGGATAATCTACGAGCAGTACTTC.

The rearrangement links TRBV29-1 to TRBJ1-1, with D possibly TRBD1 on 5 matching bases. V was trimmed by 0 bases and J by 9 bases, leaving 20 bases between them. The germline CDR1 and CDR2 sequences are SQVTM and ANQGSEA. CDR3 length: 15 residues. The CDR3 DNA reads TGCAGCGTTGAAGATCGGGCAGGGATCGTGGGGAAAGCTTTCTTT. It encodes CSVEDRAGIVGKAFF.

The J gene is TRBJ2-1, the V gene TRBV7-2; 7 bases are shared with TRBD2. Looked up from germline, CDR1 is SGHTA and CDR2 is FQGNSA. The CDR3 is 17 amino acids. The V and J ends lost 1 base and 6 bases, in that order; junction bases with no gene match: 12. In DNA form, the CDR3 reads TGTGCCAGCAGCTTAGTCATTTTGCGGGAGATCGGCAATGAGCAGTTCTTC. It yields the protein CASSLVILREIGNEQFF.

This clone was counted once. The chain is built from TRBV5-4 and TRBJ2-7; 7 bases fit TRBD1. CDR1 and CDR2 (germline): SGHNT, YYREEE (reference sequence). The V and J ends lost 5 bases and 0 bases, in that order; junction bases with no gene match: 5. This CDR3 has 14 residues. CDR3: CASRPGQHSYEQYF. Here the CDR3 DNA reads TGTGCCAGCAGACCGGGACAGCACTCCTACGAGCAGTACTTC.

The chain couples TRBV2 to TRBJ2-2; D is undetermined. Trimming shortened V by 8 bases and J by 8 bases, and 6 bases separated the two germline ends. Germline-derived CDR1 and CDR2 are SNHLY and FYNNEI. This CDR3 contains 10 residues. The CDR3 here is CASFRGELFF. CDR3 sequence (DNA): TGTGCCAGCTTCAGGGGGGAGCTGTTTTTT. Using reference TRBV2 and TRBJ2-2 for the parts outside the CDR3, the full variable domain is EPEVTQTPSHQVTQMGQEVILRCVPISNHLYFYWYRQILGQKVEFLVSFYNNEISEKSEIFDDQFSVERPDGSNFTLKIRSTKLEDSAMYFCASFRGELFFGEGSRLTVL.

The V and J genes are TRBV27 and TRBJ2-3, with 12 bases that match TRBD2. Germline CDR1 and CDR2: MNHEY and SMNVEV (reference sequence). The CDR3 loop spans 16 amino acids. The junction had 7 bases not matched to a gene; V was cut back by 3 bases and J by 6 bases. The CDR3 protein is CASSLTSGSSPDTQYF. CDR3 DNA: TGTGCCAGCAGTTTGACTAGCGGGAGTTCCCCCGATACGCAGTATTTT.

The V and J genes are TRBV5-1 and TRBJ1-1; D remains ambiguous. Trimming cost V 6 bases and J 3 bases, with 12 bases left between them. CDR3 length: 13 amino acids. CDR1 is SGHRS and CDR2 is YFSETQ in the germline V gene. The CDR3 loop is CASTISSDTEAFF. The CDR3 DNA sequence: TGCGCCAGCACCATCTCTTCAGACACTGAAGCTTTCTTT.

V and J are TRBV6-5 and TRBJ2-7; the match to TRBD1 covers 7 bases. The trim removed 0 bases at V and 5 bases at J, leaving 7 bases unmatched. CDR1 and CDR2 from the germline V gene are MNHEY and SVGAGI. CDR3 length: 15 residues. The CDR3 region has the DNA TGTGCCAGCAGTTACTCTCCAGGGGGTCAGGACGAGCAGTACTTC. Translation: CASSYSPGGQDEQYF.

In this sample, this clone turned up a few times. The chain links TRBV30 to TRBJ1-6; D is undetermined. The CDR3 is made up of 12 amino acids. Trimming stripped 0 bases from V and 14 bases from J, with 11 bases between. CDR1 is GTSNPN and CDR2 is SVGIG in the germline V gene (reference sequence). The CDR3 reads CAWSVGAPALHF. CDR3 DNA sequence: TGTGCCTGGAGTGTGGGCGCCCCGGCCCTCCACTTT.

The chain recombines TRBV7-2 with TRBJ2-3; D not certain. Per germline, CDR1 SGHTA and CDR2 FQGNSA. V gave up 5 bases and J gave up 7 bases, with 10 bases separating them. The CDR3 sequence is 12 residues long. This chain's CDR3 is CASSPYGNTQYF. CDR3 DNA sequence: TGTGCCAGCAGCCCCTACGGTAATACGCAGTATTTT.

V and J are TRBV19 and TRBJ1-3; the D gene is possibly TRBD1 (5 bases). The germline V gene has CDR1 LNHDA and CDR2 SQIVND (reference sequence). V lost 5 bases and J 2 bases, leaving 16 bases between the germline ends. The CDR3 loop spans 16 amino acids. The CDR3 protein is CASSPHDAGPGNTIYF. The CDR3 region has the DNA TGTGCCAGTAGTCCCCACGACGCAGGGCCTGGAAACACCATATATTTT.

The V call is TRBV19, the J call TRBJ2-2; D might be TRBD2 (5 bases). Germline V CDR1 and CDR2: LNHDA, SQIVND (reference sequence). V was trimmed by 5 bases and J by 0 bases, leaving 13 bases between them. The CDR3 extends over 16 amino acids. CDR3 DNA: TGTGCCAGTAGTCCAAACGGGATGCCGAACACCGGGGAGCTGTTTTTT. It yields the protein CASSPNGMPNTGELFF. The entire variable domain, with the rest obtained from reference TRBV19 and TRBJ2-2, is as follows: DGGITQSPKYLFRKEGQNVTLSCEQNLNHDAMYWYRQDPGQGLRLIYYSQIVNDFQKGDIAEGYSVSREKKESFPLTVTSAQKNPTAFYLCASSPNGMPNTGELFFGEGSRLTVL.

The chain carries TRBV7-9 and TRBJ1-4; 9 bases align to TRBD1. The V gene end was trimmed by 6 bases and the J gene end by 5 bases; junction bases not matched to a gene: 4. CDR1 and CDR2 from the germline V gene are SEHNR and FQNEAQ (reference sequence). The CDR3 runs 14 residues. The CDR3 bases are TGTGCCAGCAGTGATGACAGGGGGAATGAAAAACTGTTTTTT. Translating it yields CASSDDRGNEKLFF.

The rearrangement links TRBV24-1 to TRBJ1-2, with D possibly being TRBD1 (6 bases). The germline V gene encodes CDR1 KGHDR and CDR2 SFDVKD. CDR3 length equals 14 residues. V lost 8 bases to trimming and J lost 3 bases, with 15 bases between them. In DNA form, the CDR3 reads TGTGCCACCAAACAGGGTCCAGGCGACTATGGCTACACCTTC. It yields the protein CATKQGPGDYGYTF.

This chain connects TRBV13 to TRBJ2-3; 8 bases align to TRBD1. The germline gives CDR1 PRHDT, CDR2 FYEKMQ (reference sequence). There are 16 residues in the CDR3. The trim removed 5 bases at V and 4 bases at J, leaving 11 bases unmatched. CDR3 coding DNA: TGTGCCAGCAGCCAATCGGCAGGGGGCGGTGCAGATACGCAGTATTTT. As protein: CASSQSAGGGADTQYF.

The chain uses TRBV7-9 and TRBJ2-1; the match to TRBD2 covers 9 bases. V lost 5 bases to trimming and J lost 10 bases; unmatched junction nucleotides: 6. There are 13 residues in the CDR3. CDR1 is SEHNR, CDR2 FQNEAQ, per germline (reference sequence). The CDR3 DNA follows: TGTGCCAGCAGCATACCGACTAGCGGCGAGCAGTTCTTC. It specifies CASSIPTSGEQFF.